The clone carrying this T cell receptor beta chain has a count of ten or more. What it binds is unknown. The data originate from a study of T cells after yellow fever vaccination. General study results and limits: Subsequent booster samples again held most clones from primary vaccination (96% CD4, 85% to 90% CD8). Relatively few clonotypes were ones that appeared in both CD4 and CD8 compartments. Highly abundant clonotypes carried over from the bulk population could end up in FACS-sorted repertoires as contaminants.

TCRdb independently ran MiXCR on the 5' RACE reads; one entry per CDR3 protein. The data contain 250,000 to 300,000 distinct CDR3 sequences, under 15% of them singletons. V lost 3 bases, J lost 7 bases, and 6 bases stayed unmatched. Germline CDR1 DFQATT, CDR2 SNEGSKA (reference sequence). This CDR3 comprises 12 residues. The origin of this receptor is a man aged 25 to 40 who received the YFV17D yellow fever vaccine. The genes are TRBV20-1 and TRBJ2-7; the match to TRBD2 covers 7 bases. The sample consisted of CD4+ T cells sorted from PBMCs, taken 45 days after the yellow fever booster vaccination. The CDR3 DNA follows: TGCAGTGCTAGCCGACTAGCTGGGGAGCAGTACTTC. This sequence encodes CSASRLAGEQYF.